This T cell receptor (beta chain) was recovered during a study of Ad26.COV2.S vaccination and SARS-CoV-2 variants. The germline gives CDR1 SGHVS, CDR2 FQNEAQ. This CDR3 contains 13 residues. Trimming pared 5 bases from V and 2 bases from J, leaving 9 bases between. Sequencing used immunoSEQ multiplex PCR; TCRdb keeps in-frame clones, though not all of them. The data contain 510,000 or so clones, roughly 89% of them singletons. The treatment is: roughly 18 received Ad26.COV2.S at low or high dose, single or two shots; about five received placebo; per-sample allocation not given. The investigators took samples on day 63 after the first vaccine or placebo injection.

Sequenced here: peripheral blood, sampled in a trial of Ad26.COV2.S vaccine versus placebo. This chain uses TRBV7-8 with TRBJ2-5, with D perhaps TRBD1 (5 bases). The clonotype was recovered from a person between 18 and 65 years old who received the Ad26.COV2.S COVID-19 vaccine or a placebo. The chain's CDR3 is CASSPRVQETQYF. Written as DNA, the CDR3 is TGTGCCAGCAGCCCCAGGGTACAAGAGACCCAGTACTTC.